Listed here is a single T cell receptor beta chain. In its sample, this clonotype was seen many times. No antigen is known for it. It has no much larger one-base neighbor in the sample; base qualities were not kept. TCR beta CDR3 regions were amplified from RNA transcripts. For the first round of RT-PCR on the TCR CDR3, the HTBI primer set was used together with the Qiagen OneStep RT-PCR kit. The libraries were constructed in a second round of multiplex PCR and then size-selected and purified. Libraries were sequenced paired-end with 100 bp reads on an Illumina HiSeq2000. As for the original processing: SOAPnuke was used to process the raw data, throwing out any read that contained adapters or uncalled bases, had a mean Phred below 15, or lacked an exact constant-primer or identifier match. High-quality paired reads were merged using COPE v1.2.5, and each unique nucleotide sequence was defined as a clonotype. MiTCR v1.1 was used to align clonotypes to the IMGT TRBV, TRBD and TRBJ reference segments. Only V-J combinations with frequency above 0.0001, covering about 99% of repertoires, were analysed. The TCS score was defined as the ratio of F50 (clonal expansion) to E x V (chaos), calculated using BLOSUM62-based TCRdist between CDR3 peptides within each V-J. Welch's t-statistics and random forest reduced around 520 V-J features to 10 to 15, which were used in a naive Bayes classifier (R e1071). TCRdb applied fastp at Q25 and MiXCR to the public reads, then kept only in-frame beta chains. Entries that share a CDR3 protein sequence are merged under the most common genes and DNA. TCRdb, not the original authors, processed these V and J calls. The table for this sample lists about 400,000 distinct CDR3 sequences; around 16% of them were counted only once. Around a quarter of the sample goes to the ten largest clones.

This sample is part of a study of T cells in Graves' hyperthyroidism and ophthalmopathy (dated by TCRdb to the late 2010s). For the study in its entirety: Peripheral blood samples were taken at the time of initial diagnosis, prior to any treatment. To identify TCR V-J signatures that set the groups apart, the researchers used a discovery cohort of about a hundred patients, made up of 40 to 45 with Graves' ophthalmopathy and 57 with stable Graves' hyperthyroidism. Prospective prediction of ophthalmopathy was tested in an independent validation cohort of fewer than 20 hyperthyroidism patients and 15 to 17 patients who later progressed to ophthalmopathy. The 80 to 100 discovery patients were randomly divided into training and test sets at a 7:3 ratio. In over five Graves' hyperthyroidism patients, the study also compared T-cell repertoires from thyroid tissue with T-cell repertoires from blood. Following sampling, methimazole starting at 30 mg daily was given to hyperthyroidism patients, and high-dose intravenous methylprednisolone was given to ophthalmopathy patients. According to the paper, TCR Vbeta CDR3 sequencing was carried out on 135 peripheral blood samples, which came from 40 to 45 ophthalmopathy, under 85 hyperthyroidism and some 17 progressor patients.

Hyperthyroidism patients were aged 18 to 65 years and newly diagnosed, with disease duration of less than 2 months. Any patient with an uncontrolled infection, another autoimmune disease, pregnancy or lactation was excluded. Diagnoses relied on clinical symptoms, serum thyroxine and TRAb, thyroid ultrasound and orbital computed tomography. For progressor patients, blood was drawn at the first diagnosis of hyperthyroidism, before any ophthalmopathy symptoms had appeared. Ficoll-Paque density gradient centrifugation was used to isolate PBMCs from around 10 ml of fresh peripheral blood. Progressor patients were initially diagnosed with Graves' hyperthyroidism and developed ophthalmopathy during follow-up. Trizol reagent was used to extract total RNA, and RNA quality was then checked on an Agilent 2100 Bioanalyzer. In the germline V gene (reference sequence), CDR1 corresponds to SGHAT and CDR2 to FQDESV. Including cysteine and phenylalanine, the CDR3 has 12 amino acids. Only the CDR3 DNA is retained, 36 bases long and in frame from the first base. At the junction V is shortened by 5 bases and J by 3 bases, with 7 bases in between.

The paper as a whole reports these results and caveats: No statistical method was used to set the sample size in advance, and investigators knew the group allocation. A model built on a 13 V-J signature distinguished ophthalmopathy from stable hyperthyroidism, reaching around 90% sensitivity and around 82% specificity in cross-validation and 80%/75% in testing. In validation, the model predicted progression to ophthalmopathy with 55% to 71% sensitivity and 72% to 85% specificity, a median of 6.5 months before onset. Blood samples also contained most of the expanded thyroid clonotypes (frequency above 0.001), which suggests that blood repertoires may reflect thyroid immune responses.

The chain employs TRBV11-1 and TRBJ2-5; TRBD1 could be the D gene, as 5 bases match. This receptor was taken from a woman aged 18-30 years with Graves' hyperthyroidism that later progressed to Graves' ophthalmopathy. Sequencing used blood. The CDR3 protein: CASSPTEETQYF. At the DNA level, the sequence is TGTGCCAGCAGCCCGACAGAAGAGACCCAGTACTTC. With the rest looked up from the reference TRBV11-1 and TRBJ2-5 genes rather than sequenced, the full variable domain is EAEVAQSPRYKITEKSQAVAFWCDPISGHATLYWYRQILGQGPELLVQFQDESVVDDSQLPKDRFSAERLKGVDSTLKIQPAELGDSAMYLCASSPTEETQYFGPGTRLLVL.